These 21 T cell receptor beta chains originate from one sample sequenced in a study of long-term antiretroviral therapy in people with HIV. The run of the v3.0 immunoSEQ assay was at survey level. Using immunoSEQ multiplex PCR, the repertoire was profiled, and TCRdb retains in-frame clones only, with some absent. The data show about 32,000 clones, about 94% seen once. Material: unsorted PBMCs, obtained 4.1 years after starting antiretroviral therapy. The receptors stem from a woman between 45 and 65 years old with HIV.

The chain couples TRBV7-9 to TRBJ2-3, with D unclear. Germline loops: CDR1 SEHNR, CDR2 FQNEAQ (reference sequence). The CDR3 contains 14 residues. V gave up 5 bases and J gave up 3 bases, with 12 bases separating them. CDR3 nucleotide sequence: TGTGCCAGCAGCGGTAGAGTTGGGACAGATACGCAGTATTTT. Protein sequence: CASSGRVGTDTQYF.

This chain uses TRBV13 with TRBJ2-2; maybe TRBD1 (6 bases). CDR1 and CDR2 (germline): PRHDT, FYEKMQ (reference sequence). The germline V and J ends were trimmed by 7 bases and 4 bases, with 16 bases remaining between them. The CDR3 length is 15 residues. The DNA for the CDR3 is TGTGCCAGCACCCCACCGACAGGTTTCACCGGGGAGCTGTTTTTT. This codes for CASTPPTGFTGELFF.

The rearrangement uses TRBV5-1 and TRBJ1-2; D unclear. V lost 0 bases, J lost 7 bases, and 10 bases lay in between. The germline gives CDR1 SGHRS, CDR2 YFSETQ. The CDR3 is made up of 13 amino acids. The CDR3 region is CASSLVVGFGYTF. Here the CDR3 DNA reads TGCGCCAGCAGCTTGGTAGTAGGGTTTGGCTACACCTTC.

This chain joins TRBV6-6 and TRBJ1-5; 10 bases map to TRBD1. Trimming cost V 4 bases and J 6 bases; bases outside gene matches: 6. The CDR3 has 15 residues. The germline V gene encodes CDR1 MNHNY and CDR2 SVGAGI (reference sequence). The CDR3 is CASSSMTGGGQPQHF. CDR3 nucleotides: TGTGCCAGCAGTTCCATGACAGGGGGCGGTCAGCCCCAGCATTTT.

V and J are TRBV27 and TRBJ2-7, with D maybe TRBD1 (6 bases). Germline V gives CDR1 MNHEY, CDR2 SMNVEV (reference sequence). Trimming shortened V by 5 bases and J by 4 bases, and 21 bases separated the two germline ends. This CDR3 spans 16 amino acids. The CDR3 protein is CASSRTNRELGYEQYF. CDR3 nucleotides: TGTGCCAGCAGTAGGACAAACAGGGAATTGGGGTACGAGCAGTACTTC.

This chain connects TRBV7-6 to TRBJ1-1, with TRBD1 identical over 7 bases. V trimming: 2 bases; J trimming: 0 bases; junction bases outside the gene matches: 3. The germline gives CDR1 SGHVS, CDR2 FNYEAQ. The CDR3 is 15 residues long. CDR3 sequence: CASSLQGDMNTEAFF. The CDR3 coding sequence is TGTGCCAGCAGCTTACAGGGGGACATGAACACTGAAGCTTTCTTT.

This clone has only one observation. The chain carries TRBV7-2 and TRBJ1-2; no firm D call. The CDR3 contains 14 residues. The germline V gene has CDR1 SGHTA and CDR2 FQGNSA. V gave up 0 bases and J gave up 8 bases, with 13 bases separating them. As DNA, the CDR3 is TGTGCCAGCAGCTTAGCCCTTGCGGAGGGAGGCTACACCTTC. Translated: CASSLALAEGGYTF. The complete variable domain, with remaining parts taken from reference TRBV7-2 and TRBJ1-2, reads GAGVSQSPSNKVTEKGKDVELRCDPISGHTALYWYRQSLGQGLEFLIYFQGNSAPDKSGLPSDRFSAERTGGSVSTLTIQRTQQEDSAVYLCASSLALAEGGYTFGSGTRLTVV.

With regard to this clone: This same CDR3 is encoded by further DNA sequences in the sample. The gene calls are TRBV20-1 and TRBJ2-5; D unclear. Between the trimmed V and J ends, which lost 0 bases and 5 bases, there was a span of 4 bases. The V gene's germline CDR1 is DFQATT and CDR2 SNEGSKA (reference sequence). The CDR3 consists of 11 residues. The CDR3 loop is CSARDQETQYF. CDR3 DNA: TGCAGTGCTAGAGATCAGGAGACCCAGTACTTC.

CDR3 sequence reads: CASSSPRGPYNEQFF. CDR3 DNA sequence: TGTGCCAGCAGTTCCCCACGGGGTCCTTACAATGAGCAGTTCTTC. This chain uses TRBV6-5 with TRBJ2-1; D is possibly TRBD2 (5 bases). The CDR3 runs to 15 residues. Germline CDR1 reads MNHEY; CDR2 reads SVGAGI. The V end was cut by 4 bases, the J end by 4 bases, with 14 bases between.

CDR3 amino acids: CASSQDPIALYF. DNA of the CDR3: TGTGCCAGCAGCCAAGATCCAATAGCCTTATACTTC. J is TRBJ2-5 and V is TRBV14; no firm D call. Trimming stripped 0 bases from V and 14 bases from J, with 13 bases between. Germline CDR1 SGHDN, CDR2 FVKESK. The CDR3 contains 12 residues. Together with reference TRBV14 and TRBJ2-5, the CDR3 gives the full variable domain: EAGVTQFPSHSVIEKGQTVTLRCDPISGHDNLYWYRRVMGKEIKFLLHFVKESKQDESGMPNNRFLAERTGGTYSTLKVQPAELEDSGVYFCASSQDPIALYFGPGTRLLVL.

V is TRBV5-1 and J is TRBJ2-3; D not certain. CDR3 size: 14 residues. V was clipped by 0 bases and J by 0 bases, with 5 bases between them. The germline V gene encodes CDR1 SGHRS and CDR2 YFSETQ. DNA of the CDR3: TGCGCCAGCAGCTTGGCTGTAAGCACAGATACGCAGTATTTT. Translated: CASSLAVSTDTQYF.

The chain employs TRBV7-2 and TRBJ1-1; the match to TRBD1 covers 8 bases. Germline CDR1 SGHTA, CDR2 FQGNSA. V trimming: 1 base; J trimming: 5 bases; junction bases outside the gene matches: 3. The CDR3 length is 14 residues. CDR3 DNA sequence: TGTGCCAGCAGCTTAGACCGACAGGGGACTGAAGCTTTCTTT. Translating it yields CASSLDRQGTEAFF.

The chain links TRBV5-1 to TRBJ1-6; D is undetermined. With 0 bases removed from V and 6 bases from J, the gap between germline ends came to 13 bases. The CDR3 has 16 amino acids. Looked up from germline, CDR1 is SGHRS and CDR2 is YFSETQ. The CDR3 nucleotides read TGCGCCAGCAGCTTGGCCATCGGTCCAGCTAATTCACCCCTCCACTTT. Translated, it gives CASSLAIGPANSPLHF.

As for this clone: The junction departs from germline at one end; a sequencing error may be responsible. The V and J genes are TRBV5-1 and TRBJ2-7; 11 nucleotides agree with TRBD1. Per germline, CDR1 SGHRS and CDR2 YFSETQ. The CDR3 length is 14 residues. As DNA, the CDR3 is TGCGCCAGCAGTTTGGGACAGGGGGGGGACGAGCAGTACTTC. Translation: CASSLGQGGDEQYF.

In this sample, this clone turned up once. The V call is TRBV11-3, the J call TRBJ2-5; a weak D match, TRBD1 (6 bases). Trimming left V 3 bases short and J 5 bases short, with 10 bases between. CDR1 is SGHNT, CDR2 YENEEA, per germline. This CDR3 is built from 13 residues. The CDR3 DNA follows: TGTGCCAGCAGCTTCACAGGGATCGAGACCCAGTACTTC. This gives the protein CASSFTGIETQYF.

The chain combines TRBV6-1 with TRBJ2-3; the D gene could be TRBD1 or TRBD2 (5 bases each). The CDR3 extends over 16 amino acids. Trimming took off 1 base at V and 2 bases at J, with 13 bases between the two ends. Germline loops: CDR1 MNHNS, CDR2 SASEGT. In DNA, the CDR3 is TGTGCCAGCAGTGAAGGGGGGAACCCCCCCACAGATACGCAGTATTTT. Translating gives CASSEGGNPPTDTQYF.

This clone came up once. The chain recombines TRBV21-1 with TRBJ1-2; the table names TRBD1, a call not compared with the DNA. TRBV21-1 is shown as a pseudogene. The CDR3 spans 10 residues. The CDR3 nucleotides read TGTGCCAGCAGCAGGGCTCGCTACACCTTC. Translating it yields CASSRARYTF.

J is TRBJ1-4 and V is TRBV25-1; unclear D gene. The germline gives CDR1 MGHDK, CDR2 SYGVNS. Trimming left V 3 bases short and J 11 bases short, with 22 bases between. There are 16 residues in the CDR3. The CDR3 nucleotides read TGTGCCAGCAGTGACTACTTACAGACCGGGGAGGAGAAACTGTTTTTT. Its translation is CASSDYLQTGEEKLFF.

The genes are TRBV27 and TRBJ1-1; 8 bases agree with TRBD1. Germline CDR1 and CDR2: MNHEY and SMNVEV (reference sequence). Trimming at V came to 5 bases and at J to 1 base, leaving 3 bases not matched to a gene. The CDR3 contains 14 residues. CDR3 coding DNA: TGTGCCAGCAGTAGGGACAGGCAGAACACTGAAGCTTTCTTT. Its translation: CASSRDRQNTEAFF.

The CDR3 DNA is TGTGCCAGCACGAGGACAGGGAAGTACGAGCAGTACTTC. Encoded protein: CASTRTGKYEQYF. J is TRBJ2-7 and V is TRBV25-1; TRBD1 agrees at 8 bases. Per germline, CDR1 MGHDK and CDR2 SYGVNS. This CDR3 is 13 amino acids long. V trimming: 7 bases; J trimming: 4 bases; junction bases outside the gene matches: 6.

V is TRBV4-1 and J is TRBJ2-1; D may be TRBD1 or TRBD2 (5 bases each). The CDR3 is 15 amino acids. Trimming took off 3 bases at V and 0 bases at J, with 9 bases between the two ends. Germline V gene data show CDR1 as MGHRA and CDR2 as YSYEKL. For the CDR3, the DNA is TGCGCCAGCAGCCACAGGGAGAGCTCCTACAATGAGCAGTTCTTC. Protein product: CASSHRESSYNEQFF.